Here is one T cell receptor (beta chain) with its context. Its antigen is not yet known. No base-level quality is on record; no much larger clone is a single base apart. This entry belongs to a study of shared clonotypes between healthy human individuals (TCRdb year 2020). In terms of the full investigation: The cohort comprised a couple of women and a few men aged 18 to 49 years. For each donor, CD4 naive and CD4 memory were each run on three plates, CD8 naive on two plates, and CD8 memory on one plate. To estimate repertoire size and how much clonotypes are shared between individuals, the study performed deep sequencing of blood TCR repertoires from a handful of healthy adults. Leukapheresis yielded between about 0.8 and 8.9 billion PBMCs per donor. Different laboratories and diverse techniques were used to prepare libraries and sequence TCR repertoires, to increase sequencing depth and limit assay-specific biases.

Study-wide conclusions, independent of this receptor: About 5% of naive CD4, 3.5% of naive CD8, 2.3% of memory CD4, and about 0.4% of memory CD8 clonotypes were shared across several donors. The small number of donors limited the genetic and exposure-history diversity represented. Even with the large sequencing depth, rarefaction of the sorted-subset datasets indicated that sequencing was incomplete. Pairwise subsampling led to the expectation that sequencing depth would affect the degree of clonotype sharing among donors. Higher generation probabilities were observed for clonotypes shared by all four sorted-subset donors than for non-shared clonotypes. Naive subsets generally had larger estimated clonotype richness than memory subsets did. Sampling was restricted to blood, and TCR repertoires in tissues likely differ from the TCR repertoires found in blood.

Reading the germline V gene (reference sequence) gives CDR1 GTSNPN and CDR2 SVGIG. From cysteine to phenylalanine, the CDR3 is 14 amino acids long. This entry keeps only the CDR3 DNA: 42 bases, framed from base 1. Relative to germline, V is 5 bases shorter and J is 7 bases shorter, with 20 bases between their ends. Using the deep immunoSEQ assay, multiplex PCR amplified TCR CDR3 regions from genomic DNA. Genomic DNA extracted from each cell subset was distributed evenly over all wells of several immunoSEQ 96-well plates, and each plate served as one replicate. For sorted subsets, about 200 ng genomic DNA, equal to some 28,000 T cell genomes, was loaded into each replicate PCR. The purified libraries were quantified using a Qubit 3.0 fluorometer, sized with a Bioanalyzer 2100, and then quantified again using the KAPA Library Quantification kit. Each immunoSEQ 96-well plate was sequenced on its own single-read 150-cycle Illumina NextSeq 550 flow cell. The authors' pipeline ran thus. Because only junctional sequences without quality scores were contained in the immunoSEQ output, filtering matching that applied to full-length reads could not be performed. To assign V/J genes and CDR3, sequences were annotated against IMGT germline references using PyIR, a Python wrapper for IgBLAST v1.9. Reads were removed for weak V/J assignments (E-value above 1e-6), missing CDR3, stop codons, out-of-frame junctions, or ambiguous translated residues. V3J clonotypes were defined as sequences sharing the same inferred V gene, J gene, and CDR3 amino acid sequence. To compute the percentage overlap between repertoires, the number of shared unique clonotypes was divided by the size of the smaller repertoire. Richness of each repertoire was evaluated using RTK rarefaction, the Chao1 estimator, and Recon v2.1 estimates of unobserved clonotypes. Generation probabilities for all TCRbeta clonotypes obtained by the gDNA method from a few donors were computed using OLGA. Held by TCRdb, this immuneACCESS table contains in-frame sequences only and omits some clones. Under half of the omission traces to an unresolved V gene where checked; the cause of the rest is unknown. The DNA gave D and trimming, while V, J and clone size come from that table. This sample has 750,000 to 1,000,000 clones in its table, and 85% to 95% of those were observed once. The ten largest clones add up to around 24% of the sample.

CD8 naive samples were CD45RO-negative cells positively selected for CCR7, giving a CD45RA+CCR7+ population that excluded TemRA cells. The donors were healthy, HIV-negative adults who had no recently reported acute infections or vaccinations. All donors were Caucasian adults living in Nashville, Tennessee, USA. Blood was collected by leukapheresis, and PBMCs were isolated by Ficoll-Histopaque density gradient centrifugation and then cryopreserved in liquid nitrogen vapor phase. Analytical flow cytometry was used to check the purity and quantity of each magnetically sorted T cell population. Genomic DNA was isolated from each sorted fraction and quantified by UV absorbance on a Nanodrop 2000c.

The sequenced sample consisted of naive CD8+ T cells sorted from blood. The cell subset or site tag for this specimen amounts to: CD45RA+CCR7+. The receptor was derived from a man in his thirties or forties in good health. The rearranged chain carries TRBV30 and TRBJ1-1, with a weak D call of TRBD1 (6 bases match). The CDR3 loop reads CAWGLGAGAFEAFF. The nucleotide sequence reads as follows: TGTGCCTGGGGTTTGGGAGCAGGGGCCTTTGAAGCTTTCTTT. The CDR3 plus the reference TRBV30 and TRBJ1-1 genes for the other parts give the full variable domain: SQTIHQWPATLVQPVGSPLSLECTVEGTSNPNLYWYRQAAGRGLQLLFYSVGIGQISSEVPQNLSASRPQDRQFILSSKKLLLSDSGFYLCAWGLGAGAFEAFFGQGTRLTVV.